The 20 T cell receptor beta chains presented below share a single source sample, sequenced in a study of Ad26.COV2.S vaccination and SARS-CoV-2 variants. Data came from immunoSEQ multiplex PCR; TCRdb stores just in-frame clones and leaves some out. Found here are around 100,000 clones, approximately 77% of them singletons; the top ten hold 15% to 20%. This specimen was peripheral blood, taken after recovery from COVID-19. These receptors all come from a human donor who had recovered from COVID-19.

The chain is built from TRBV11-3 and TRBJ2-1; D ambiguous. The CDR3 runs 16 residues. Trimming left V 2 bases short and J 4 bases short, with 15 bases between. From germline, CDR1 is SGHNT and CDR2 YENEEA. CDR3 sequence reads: CASSLWSASPYNEQFF. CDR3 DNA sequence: TGTGCCAGCAGCTTATGGTCGGCGAGTCCGTACAATGAGCAGTTCTTC.

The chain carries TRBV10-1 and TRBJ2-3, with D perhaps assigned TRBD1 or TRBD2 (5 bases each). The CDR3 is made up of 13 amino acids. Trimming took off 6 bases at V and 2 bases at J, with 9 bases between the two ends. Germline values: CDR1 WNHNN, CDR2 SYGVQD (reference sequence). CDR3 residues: CASSRDDTDTQYF. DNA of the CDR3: TGCGCCAGCAGCCGGGACGACACAGATACGCAGTATTTT.

The CDR3 DNA follows: TGTGCCAGCAGCTTCCGCGCTACTGAAGCTTTCTTT. Amino acid sequence: CASSFRATEAFF. V is TRBV5-6 and J is TRBJ1-1; no clear D. The CDR3 contains 12 residues. V was shortened by 2 bases and J by 5 bases, with 7 bases between the two germline ends. Germline V lookup: CDR1 SGHDT, CDR2 YYEEEE.

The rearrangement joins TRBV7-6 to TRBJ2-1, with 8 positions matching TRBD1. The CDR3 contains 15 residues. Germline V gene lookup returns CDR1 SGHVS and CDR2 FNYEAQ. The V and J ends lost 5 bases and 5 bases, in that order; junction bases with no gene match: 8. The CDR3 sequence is CASSRDRGLDNEQFF. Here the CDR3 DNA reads TGTGCCAGCAGCCGTGACAGGGGTTTGGACAATGAGCAGTTCTTC.

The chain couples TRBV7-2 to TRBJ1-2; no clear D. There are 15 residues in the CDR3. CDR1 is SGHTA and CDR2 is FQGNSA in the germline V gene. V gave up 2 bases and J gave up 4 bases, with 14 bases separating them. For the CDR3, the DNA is TGTGCCAGCAGCTTAAGTGGACGGGCGTCCTATGGCTACACCTTC. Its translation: CASSLSGRASYGYTF.

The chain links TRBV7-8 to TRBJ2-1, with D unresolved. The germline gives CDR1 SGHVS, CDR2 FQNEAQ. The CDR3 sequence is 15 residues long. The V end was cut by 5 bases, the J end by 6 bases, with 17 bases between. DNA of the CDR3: TGTGCCAGCAGCCTTGGACGCCGAAAGGTCAATGAGCAGTTCTTC. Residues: CASSLGRRKVNEQFF.

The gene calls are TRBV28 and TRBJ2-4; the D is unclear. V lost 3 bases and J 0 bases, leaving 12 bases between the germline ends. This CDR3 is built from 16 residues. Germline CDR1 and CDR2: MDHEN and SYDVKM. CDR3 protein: CASSFQDWEAKNIQYF. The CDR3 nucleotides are TGTGCCAGCAGTTTTCAAGACTGGGAAGCCAAAAACATTCAGTACTTC.

The CDR3 sequence: CASSVGRANYGYTF. CDR3 bases: TGTGCCAGCAGCGTAGGGAGAGCTAACTATGGCTACACCTTC. The genes are TRBV9 and TRBJ1-2; no clear D. The CDR3 runs to 14 residues. Trimming pared 0 bases from V and 0 bases from J, leaving 6 bases between. Per germline, CDR1 SGDLS and CDR2 YYNGEE. The full variable domain, rest sourced from reference TRBV9 and TRBJ1-2, is DSGVTQTPKHLITATGQRVTLRCSPRSGDLSVYWYQQSLDQGLQFLIQYYNGEERAKGNILERFSAQQFPDLHSELNLSSLELGDSALYFCASSVGRANYGYTFGSGTRLTVV.

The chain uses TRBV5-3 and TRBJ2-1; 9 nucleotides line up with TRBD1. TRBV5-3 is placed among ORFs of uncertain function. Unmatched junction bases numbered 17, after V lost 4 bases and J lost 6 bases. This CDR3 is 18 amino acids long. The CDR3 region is CARSLRDRVLAGSNEQFF. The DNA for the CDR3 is TGTGCCAGAAGCCTCCGGGACAGGGTATTAGCGGGCAGCAATGAGCAGTTCTTC.

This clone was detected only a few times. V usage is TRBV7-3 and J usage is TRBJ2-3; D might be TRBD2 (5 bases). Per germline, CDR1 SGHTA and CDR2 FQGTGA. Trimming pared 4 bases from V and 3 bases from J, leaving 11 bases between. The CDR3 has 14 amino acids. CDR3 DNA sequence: TGTGCCAGCAGCTCAGCTACGGGGACAGATACGCAGTATTTT. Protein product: CASSSATGTDTQYF.

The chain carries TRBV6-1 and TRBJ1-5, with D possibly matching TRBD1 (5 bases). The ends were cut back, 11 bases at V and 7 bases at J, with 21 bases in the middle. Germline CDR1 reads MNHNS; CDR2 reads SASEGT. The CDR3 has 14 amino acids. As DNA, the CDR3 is TGTGCCGGGGGGGACGGTCCTTCGGGGCAGCCCCAGCATTTT. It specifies CAGGDGPSGQPQHF.

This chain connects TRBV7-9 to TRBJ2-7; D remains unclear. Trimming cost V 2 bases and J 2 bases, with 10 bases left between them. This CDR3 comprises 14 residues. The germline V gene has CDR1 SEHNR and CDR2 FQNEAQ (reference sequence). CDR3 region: CASSLSWSTYEQYF. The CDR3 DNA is TGTGCCAGCAGCTTAAGTTGGTCAACCTACGAGCAGTACTTC.

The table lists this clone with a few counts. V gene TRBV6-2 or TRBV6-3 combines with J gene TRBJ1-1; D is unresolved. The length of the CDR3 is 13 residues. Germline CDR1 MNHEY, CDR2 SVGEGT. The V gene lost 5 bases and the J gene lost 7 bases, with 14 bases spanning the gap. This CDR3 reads CASSATSRGEAFF. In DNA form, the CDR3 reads TGTGCCAGCAGTGCTACCTCCCGGGGTGAAGCTTTCTTT.

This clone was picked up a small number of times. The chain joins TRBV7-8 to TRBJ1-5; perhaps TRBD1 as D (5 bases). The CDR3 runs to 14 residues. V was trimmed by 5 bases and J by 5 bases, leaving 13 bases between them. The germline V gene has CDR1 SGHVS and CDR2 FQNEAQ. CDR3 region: CASSPSGVDQPQHF. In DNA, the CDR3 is TGTGCCAGCAGCCCTTCGGGGGTGGATCAGCCCCAGCATTTT.

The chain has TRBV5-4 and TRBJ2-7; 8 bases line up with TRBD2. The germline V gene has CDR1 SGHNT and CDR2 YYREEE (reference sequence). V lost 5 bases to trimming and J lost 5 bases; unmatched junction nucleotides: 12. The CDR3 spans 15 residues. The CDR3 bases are TGTGCCAGCAGTGACAATCAGCGGGAGAGTAACGAGCAGTACTTC. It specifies CASSDNQRESNEQYF.

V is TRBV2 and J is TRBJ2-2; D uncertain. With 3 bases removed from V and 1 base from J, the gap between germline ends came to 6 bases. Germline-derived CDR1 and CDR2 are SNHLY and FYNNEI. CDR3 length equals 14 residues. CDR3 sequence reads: CASSDRMNTGELFF. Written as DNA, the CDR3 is TGTGCCAGCAGTGACAGGATGAACACCGGGGAGCTGTTTTTT.

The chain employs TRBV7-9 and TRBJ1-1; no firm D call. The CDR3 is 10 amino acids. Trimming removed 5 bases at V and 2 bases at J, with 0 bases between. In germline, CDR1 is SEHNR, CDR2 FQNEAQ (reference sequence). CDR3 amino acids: CASSNTEAFF. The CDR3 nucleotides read TGTGCCAGCAGCAACACTGAAGCTTTCTTT.

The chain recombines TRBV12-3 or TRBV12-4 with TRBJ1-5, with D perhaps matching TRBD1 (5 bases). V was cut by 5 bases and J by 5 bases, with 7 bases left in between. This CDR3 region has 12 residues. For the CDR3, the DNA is TGTGCCAGCAGTGGGACCGATCAGCCCCAGCATTTT. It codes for CASSGTDQPQHF.

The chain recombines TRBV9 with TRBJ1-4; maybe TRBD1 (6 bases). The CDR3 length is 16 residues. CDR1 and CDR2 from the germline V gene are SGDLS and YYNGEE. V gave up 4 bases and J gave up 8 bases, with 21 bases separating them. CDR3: CASSLHGAAGGEKLFF. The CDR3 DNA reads TGTGCCAGCAGCCTCCATGGGGCAGCGGGGGGCGAAAAACTGTTTTTT. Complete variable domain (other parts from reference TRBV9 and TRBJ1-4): DSGVTQTPKHLITATGQRVTLRCSPRSGDLSVYWYQQSLDQGLQFLIQYYNGEERAKGNILERFSAQQFPDLHSELNLSSLELGDSALYFCASSLHGAAGGEKLFFGSGTQLSVL.

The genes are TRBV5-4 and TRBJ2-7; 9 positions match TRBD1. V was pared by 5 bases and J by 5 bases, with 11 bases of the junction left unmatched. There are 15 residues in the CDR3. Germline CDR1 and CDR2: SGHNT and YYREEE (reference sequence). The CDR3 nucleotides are TGTGCCAGCAGATCCGGGACAGGGCCCCCTGACGAGCAGTACTTC. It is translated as CASRSGTGPPDEQYF.